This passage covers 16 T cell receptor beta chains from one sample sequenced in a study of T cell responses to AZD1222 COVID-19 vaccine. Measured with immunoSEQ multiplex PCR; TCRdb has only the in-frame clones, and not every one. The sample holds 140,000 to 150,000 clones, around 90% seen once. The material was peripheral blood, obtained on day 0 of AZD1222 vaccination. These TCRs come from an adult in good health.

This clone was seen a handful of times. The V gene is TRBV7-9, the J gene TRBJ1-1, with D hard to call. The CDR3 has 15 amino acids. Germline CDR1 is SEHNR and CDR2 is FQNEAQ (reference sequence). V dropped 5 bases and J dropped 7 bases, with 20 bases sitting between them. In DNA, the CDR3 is TGTGCCAGCAGCCCCAAACTTAGGGAAGGTTATGAAGCTTTCTTT. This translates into CASSPKLREGYEAFF.

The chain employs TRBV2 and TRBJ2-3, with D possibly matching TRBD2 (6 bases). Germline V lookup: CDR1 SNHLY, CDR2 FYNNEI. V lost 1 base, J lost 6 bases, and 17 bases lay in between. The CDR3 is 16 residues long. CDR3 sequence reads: CASSEGLAVDMDTQYF. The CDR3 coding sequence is TGTGCCAGCAGTGAAGGGTTAGCGGTAGATATGGATACGCAGTATTTT. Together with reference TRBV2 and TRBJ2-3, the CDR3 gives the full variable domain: EPEVTQTPSHQVTQMGQEVILRCVPISNHLYFYWYRQILGQKVEFLVSFYNNEISEKSEIFDDQFSVERPDGSNFTLKIRSTKLEDSAMYFCASSEGLAVDMDTQYFGPGTRLTVL.

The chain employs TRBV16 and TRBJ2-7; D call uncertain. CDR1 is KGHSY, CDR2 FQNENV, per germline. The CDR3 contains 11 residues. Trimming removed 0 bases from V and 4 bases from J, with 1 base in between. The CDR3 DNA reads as TGTGCCAGCAGCCAATCGTACGAGCAGTACTTC. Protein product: CASSQSYEQYF. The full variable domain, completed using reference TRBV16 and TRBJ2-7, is GEEVAQTPKHLVRGEGQKAKLYCAPIKGHSYVFWYQQVLKNEFKFLISFQNENVFDETGMPKERFSAKCLPNSPCSLEIQATKLEDSAVYFCASSQSYEQYFGPGTRLTVT.

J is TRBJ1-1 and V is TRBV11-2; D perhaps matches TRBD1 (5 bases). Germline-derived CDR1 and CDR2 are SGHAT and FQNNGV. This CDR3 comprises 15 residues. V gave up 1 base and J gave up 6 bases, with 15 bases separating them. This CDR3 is CASSLALTGAPEAFF. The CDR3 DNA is TGTGCCAGCAGCTTAGCCCTCACAGGAGCGCCTGAAGCTTTCTTT.

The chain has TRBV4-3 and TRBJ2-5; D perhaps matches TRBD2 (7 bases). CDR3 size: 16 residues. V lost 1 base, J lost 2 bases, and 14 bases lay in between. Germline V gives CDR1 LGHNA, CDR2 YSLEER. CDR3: CASSQGGARGQETQYF. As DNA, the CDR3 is TGCGCCAGCAGCCAAGGGGGGGCGCGGGGGCAAGAGACCCAGTACTTC.

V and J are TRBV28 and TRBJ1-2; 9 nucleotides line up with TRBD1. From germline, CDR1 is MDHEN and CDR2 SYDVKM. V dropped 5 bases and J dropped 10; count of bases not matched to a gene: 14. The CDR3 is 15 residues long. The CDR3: CASSPRLGQGHHYTF. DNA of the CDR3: TGTGCCAGCAGTCCCCGTTTGGGACAGGGTCATCACTACACCTTC.

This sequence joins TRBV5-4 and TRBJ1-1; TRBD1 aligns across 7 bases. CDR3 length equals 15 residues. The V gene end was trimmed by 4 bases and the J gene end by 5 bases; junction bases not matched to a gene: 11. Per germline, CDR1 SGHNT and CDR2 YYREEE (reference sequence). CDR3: CASSPPNAGGTEAFF. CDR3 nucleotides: TGTGCCAGCAGCCCCCCCAATGCAGGGGGGACTGAAGCTTTCTTT.

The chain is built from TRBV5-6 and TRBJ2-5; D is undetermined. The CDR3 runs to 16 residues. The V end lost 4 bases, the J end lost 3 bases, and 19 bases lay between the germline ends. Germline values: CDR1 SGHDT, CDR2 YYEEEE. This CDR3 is CASSPFFIEPEETQYF. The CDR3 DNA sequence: TGTGCCAGCAGCCCGTTCTTCATAGAACCCGAAGAGACCCAGTACTTC.

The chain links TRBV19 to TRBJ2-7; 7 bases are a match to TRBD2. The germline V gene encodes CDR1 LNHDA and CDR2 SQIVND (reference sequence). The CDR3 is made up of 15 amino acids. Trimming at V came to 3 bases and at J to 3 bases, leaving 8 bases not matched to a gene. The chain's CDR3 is CASSMGGTIHYEQYF. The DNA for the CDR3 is TGTGCCAGTAGTATGGGGGGGACTATTCACTACGAGCAGTACTTC. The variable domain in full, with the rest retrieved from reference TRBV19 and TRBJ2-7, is DGGITQSPKYLFRKEGQNVTLSCEQNLNHDAMYWYRQDPGQGLRLIYYSQIVNDFQKGDIAEGYSVSREKKESFPLTVTSAQKNPTAFYLCASSMGGTIHYEQYFGPGTRLTVT.

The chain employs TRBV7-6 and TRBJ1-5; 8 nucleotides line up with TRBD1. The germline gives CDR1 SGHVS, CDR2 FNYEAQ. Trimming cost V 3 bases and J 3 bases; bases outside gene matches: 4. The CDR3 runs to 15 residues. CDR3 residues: CASSFGQGLNQPQHF. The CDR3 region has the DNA TGTGCCAGCAGCTTCGGACAGGGCCTCAATCAGCCCCAGCATTTT.

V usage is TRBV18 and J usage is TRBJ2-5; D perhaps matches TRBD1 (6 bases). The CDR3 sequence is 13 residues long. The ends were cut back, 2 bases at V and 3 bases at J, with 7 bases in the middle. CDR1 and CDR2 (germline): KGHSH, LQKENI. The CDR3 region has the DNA TGTGCCAGCTCACCATACAGGGAAGAGACCCAGTACTTC. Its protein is CASSPYREETQYF.

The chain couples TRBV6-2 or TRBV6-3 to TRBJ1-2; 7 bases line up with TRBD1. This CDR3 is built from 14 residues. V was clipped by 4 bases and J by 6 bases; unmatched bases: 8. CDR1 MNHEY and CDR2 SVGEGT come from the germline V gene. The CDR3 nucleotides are TGTGCCAGCAGTTCGGACAGGCAGACGCATGGCTACACCTTC. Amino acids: CASSSDRQTHGYTF.

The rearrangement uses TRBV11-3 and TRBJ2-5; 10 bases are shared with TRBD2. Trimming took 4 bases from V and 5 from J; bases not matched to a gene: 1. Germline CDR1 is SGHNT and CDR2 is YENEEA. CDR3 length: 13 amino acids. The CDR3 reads CASSSGLAETQYF. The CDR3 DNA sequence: TGTGCCAGCAGCTCGGGACTAGCGGAGACCCAGTACTTC.

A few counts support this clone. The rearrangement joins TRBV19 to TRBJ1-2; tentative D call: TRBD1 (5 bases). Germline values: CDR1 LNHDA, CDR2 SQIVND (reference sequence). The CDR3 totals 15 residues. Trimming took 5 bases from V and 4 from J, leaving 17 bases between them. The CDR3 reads CASSSQGRQLYGYTF. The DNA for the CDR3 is TGTGCCAGTAGTTCTCAGGGACGACAACTCTATGGCTACACCTTC. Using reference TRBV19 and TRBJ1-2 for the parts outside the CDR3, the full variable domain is DGGITQSPKYLFRKEGQNVTLSCEQNLNHDAMYWYRQDPGQGLRLIYYSQIVNDFQKGDIAEGYSVSREKKESFPLTVTSAQKNPTAFYLCASSSQGRQLYGYTFGSGTRLTVV.

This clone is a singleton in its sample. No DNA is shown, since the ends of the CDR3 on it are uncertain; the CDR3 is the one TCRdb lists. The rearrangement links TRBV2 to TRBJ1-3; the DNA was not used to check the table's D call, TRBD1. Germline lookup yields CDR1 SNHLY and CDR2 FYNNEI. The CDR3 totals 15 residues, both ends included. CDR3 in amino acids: CASILDRGSGNTIYF.

The CDR3 sequence: CASSLGGSLNNEQFF. In DNA, the CDR3 is TGTGCCAGCAGCTTAGGCGGGAGTTTAAACAATGAGCAGTTCTTC. The rearrangement joins TRBV7-2 to TRBJ2-1; TRBD2 aligns across 7 bases. V shed 1 base, J shed 5 bases, and the junction held 5 bases outside the gene matches. Per germline, CDR1 SGHTA and CDR2 FQGNSA. The CDR3 has 15 residues.